Listed below are T cell receptor beta chains from one sample, sequenced in a study of beta chain features in type 1 diabetes. Sequenced by immunoSEQ multiplex PCR; TCRdb stores in-frame clones only, minus some. Of 310,000 or so clones in the sample, 11% are singletons; the top ten hold approximately 0.016%. The sequencing sample was made of naive CD4+ T cells from blood. The receptors derive from a woman under 40 in good health. The CDR3 runs from the conserved cysteine through the conserved F or W. D genes are given only for firm matches.

v_gene	d_gene	len	CDR3aa
TRBV30	TRBD2	16	CAWRTSGRSGANVLTF
TRBV9	TRBD2	14	CASSVASGSDTQYF
TRBV28	TRBD2	15	CASSNGLAGYNEQFF
TRBV30	.	13	CAWSGQGSQPQHF
TRBV7-3	TRBD2	15	CASSQLAGVYNEQFF
TRBV2	.	15	CASSGSGKASYEQYF
TRBV7-2	.	14	CASSLDTNTGELFF
TRBV5-1	.	15	CASSSSLTRAGEQYF
TRBV4-3	.	17	CASSQERGTSSYNEQFF
TRBV29-1	TRBD2	15	CSVDGLAGVPDTQYF
TRBV30	.	13	CAWSGQASYGYTF
TRBV28	.	15	CASSLGGMNNQPQHF
TRBV7-2	.	18	CASSSKSGHPSGANVLTF
TRBV5-6	.	16	CASSLRLHTTLNEQFF
TRBV4-3	TRBD2	18	CASSQDNPSGRAKNEQFF
TRBV4-3	TRBD1	17	CASSQEGTGYRNYGYTF
TRBV5-4	TRBD1	16	CASSFGTGVFAGELFF
TRBV2	TRBD2	14	CASTGLARNNEQFF
TRBV28	TRBD1	14	CASSSPDRGNTQYF
TRBV5-6	TRBD2	18	CASSLWAASGGSYNEQFF
TRBV7-3	.	14	CASSLTPTGTEAFF
TRBV11-1	TRBD2	12	CASSWEREGQFF
TRBV19	.	16	CASDHGGRGATGELFF
TRBV30	.	10	CAWSTREQFF
TRBV18	TRBD1	14	CASSPGQGYTEAFF
TRBV11-2	.	12	CASSPQTYEQYF
TRBV7-3	TRBD2	16	CASSPMGLAGANEQFF
TRBV9	.	16	CASSVVVGGNDNEQFF
TRBV7-9	TRBD1	14	CASSRDRGTYEQYF
TRBV4-3	.	11	CASSPAYEQYF
TRBV19	.	13	CASSPGGDYGYTF
TRBV7-2	.	14	CASSFWTFDQPQHF
TRBV5-1	.	14	CASSKGVQSYEQYF
TRBV6-5	TRBD2	12	CATGLAGNEQYF
TRBV18	.	13	CASSQGMNTEAFF
TRBV9	TRBD1	15	CASSGGQSSGNTIYF
TRBV7-3	.	13	CASSPTSSGELFF